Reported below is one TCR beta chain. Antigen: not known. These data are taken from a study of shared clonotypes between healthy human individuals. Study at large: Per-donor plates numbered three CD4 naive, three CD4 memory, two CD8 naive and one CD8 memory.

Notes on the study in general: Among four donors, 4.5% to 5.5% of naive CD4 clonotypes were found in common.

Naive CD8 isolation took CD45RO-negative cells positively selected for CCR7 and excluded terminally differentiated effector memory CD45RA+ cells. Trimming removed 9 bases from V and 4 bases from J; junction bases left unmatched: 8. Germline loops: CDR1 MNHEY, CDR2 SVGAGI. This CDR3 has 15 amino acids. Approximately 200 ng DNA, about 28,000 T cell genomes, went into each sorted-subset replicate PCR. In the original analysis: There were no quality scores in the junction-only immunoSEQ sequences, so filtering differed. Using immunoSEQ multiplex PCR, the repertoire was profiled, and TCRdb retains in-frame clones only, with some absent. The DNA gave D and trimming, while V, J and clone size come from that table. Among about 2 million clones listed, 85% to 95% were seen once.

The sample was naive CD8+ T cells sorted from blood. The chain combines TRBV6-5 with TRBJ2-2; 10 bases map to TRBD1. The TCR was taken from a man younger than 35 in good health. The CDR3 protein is CASEGTGEATGELFF. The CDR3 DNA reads TGTGCCAGTGAAGGGACAGGGGAGGCCACCGGGGAGCTGTTTTTT.